A single sample gave rise to the 3 T cell receptor beta chains below, sequenced in a study of identical twins' blood T cells (dated by TCRdb to the early 2010s). Libraries came from 5' RACE. This sample was sequenced with an Illumina Genome Analyzer IIx. TCRdb handled the public reads itself, with Q25 trimming in fastp and clone calling in MiXCR, and kept productive beta chains. Entries are consolidated by CDR3 protein sequence, retaining the most common genes and DNA. The sample records 1,300 or so distinct CDR3 sequences, about 65% of which are singletons. The top ten clonotypes cover 7% to 10% of the sample. The sample taken for sequencing was PBMCs. These receptor sequences come from a woman aged 18 to 49 in good health.

The chain is built from TRBV7-9 and TRBJ2-3, with a weak D call TRBD1 (5 bases). The CDR3 is 15 residues long. The ends were cut back, 5 bases at V and 2 bases at J, with 14 bases in the middle. Germline V gives CDR1 SEHNR, CDR2 FQNEAQ (reference sequence). The chain's CDR3 is CASSPWAGSTDTQYF. As DNA, the CDR3 is TGTGCCAGCAGCCCATGGGCAGGGTCCACAGATACGCAGTATTTT.

This chain connects TRBV25-1 to TRBJ2-7; D unresolved. In germline, CDR1 is MGHDK, CDR2 SYGVNS. The CDR3 consists of 11 residues. V was pared by 1 base and J by 4 bases, with 2 bases between. The CDR3 sequence: CASSESYEQYF. The CDR3 DNA is TGTGCCAGCAGTGAATCTTACGAGCAGTACTTC.

For the CDR3, the DNA is TGTGCCAGCAGTTATGCGGCGGGGAATTCACCCCTCCACTTT. Protein sequence: CASSYAAGNSPLHF. The J gene is TRBJ1-6, the V gene TRBV6-5; D is unresolved. The CDR3 totals 14 residues. Germline V CDR1 and CDR2: MNHEY, SVGAGI. Trimming took off 3 bases at V and 7 bases at J, with 10 bases between the two ends.